Listed here is a single TCR beta chain. The data were taken from a study of T cells in localized non-small cell lung cancer. The germline V and J ends were trimmed by 5 bases and 0 bases, with 7 bases remaining between them. This CDR3 is built from 13 residues. Germline loops: CDR1 SGHVS, CDR2 FQNEAQ. Sequenced by immunoSEQ multiplex PCR; TCRdb stores in-frame clones only, minus some. The repertoire holds some 21,000 clones, with over 75% as singletons. Sequences were derived from peripheral blood, sampled before any cancer treatment. This clonotype was sampled from a man aged 40 to 75 with stage I lung adenocarcinoma. The chain recombines TRBV7-8 with TRBJ1-1; D not resolved. The CDR3 nucleotides read TGTGCCAGCAGCAATGCTATGAACACTGAAGCTTTCTTT. Amino acids: CASSNAMNTEAFF.